The sequence of this T cell receptor (beta chain) was determined in a study of T cell responses to AZD1222 COVID-19 vaccine. This table comes from immunoSEQ multiplex PCR, and its TCRdb copy is limited to in-frame clones, with some not included. The sample has 150,000 to 200,000 clones, approximately 90% seen once. Details on this clone: As yet, its antigen is unknown.

Trimming left V 7 bases short and J 1 base short, with 13 bases between. The germline CDR1 and CDR2 sequences are SGHAT and FQNNGV. The CDR3 length is 14 residues. Whole-study findings and limits: A mostly white British donor set with more females was recruited, and clonal diversity was possibly underestimated. Repertoire collection took place solely once the T cell response had peaked. Distributed over spike, vaccine-associated CD4 TCRs predominated at 160-218 and 743-854.

This TCR came from an adult in good health. The specimen comprised peripheral blood, sampled on day 0 of AZD1222 vaccination. The J gene is TRBJ2-5, the V gene TRBV11-2; maybe TRBD1 (6 bases). CDR3 residues: CASTLTGFQETQYF. In DNA, the CDR3 is TGTGCCAGCACCCTGACAGGTTTCCAAGAGACCCAGTACTTC.